The sequence of this T cell receptor (beta chain) was determined in a study of OX40 agonist ivuxolimab in advanced cancers. This CDR3 comprises 13 residues. Per the germline V gene, CDR1 is SGHVS and CDR2 is FNYEAQ. Trimming took 2 bases from V and 8 from J, leaving 10 bases between them. Profiling relied on immunoSEQ multiplex PCR, and the TCRdb table lists in-frame clones only, not all of them. The sample holds about 99,000 clones, more than 95% seen once. This TCR derives from an adult with an advanced solid tumor such as melanoma, head and neck, liver or kidney cancer. The chain has TRBV7-6 and TRBJ2-1; D is uncertain. The sequenced sample was CD4+ or CD8+ T cells sorted from blood, obtained in a trial of the OX40 agonist ivuxolimab. This chain's CDR3 is CASSLRPTHEQFF. The CDR3 DNA reads as TGTGCCAGCAGCTTAAGGCCTACTCATGAGCAGTTCTTC.